This T cell receptor (beta chain) was retrieved from a study of T cell changes during pregnancy in multiple sclerosis. V lost 0 bases to trimming and J lost 1 base; unmatched junction nucleotides: 9. In germline, CDR1 is LNHDA, CDR2 SQIVND (reference sequence). This CDR3 has 18 residues. The protocol was immunoSEQ multiplex PCR, while the TCRdb copy is restricted to in-frame clones and leaves out a portion. The sample has 30,000 to 50,000 clones, about 90% seen once. This sequence originates from a female donor in good health, enrolled as a control in a pregnancy study. The chain uses TRBV19 and TRBJ1-5; 7 bases agree with TRBD1. The sample was CD4+ T cells from peripheral blood mononuclear cells, taken in the third trimester of pregnancy. For the CDR3, the DNA is TGTGCCAGTAGTATAGACCAAAGGGGGCTAGGGAGCAATCAGCCCCAGCATTTT. Its protein product is CASSIDQRGLGSNQPQHF.